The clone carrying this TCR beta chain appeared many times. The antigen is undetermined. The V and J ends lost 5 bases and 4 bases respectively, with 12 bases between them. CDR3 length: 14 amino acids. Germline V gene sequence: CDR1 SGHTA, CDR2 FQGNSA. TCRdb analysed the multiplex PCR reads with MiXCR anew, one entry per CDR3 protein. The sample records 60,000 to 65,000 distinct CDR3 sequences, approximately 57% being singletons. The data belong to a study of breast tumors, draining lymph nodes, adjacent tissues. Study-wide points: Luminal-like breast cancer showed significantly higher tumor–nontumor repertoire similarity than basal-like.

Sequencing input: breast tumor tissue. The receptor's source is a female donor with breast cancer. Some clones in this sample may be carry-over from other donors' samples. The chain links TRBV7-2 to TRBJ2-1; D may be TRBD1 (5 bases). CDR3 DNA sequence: TGTGCCAGCAGCCCCGGTAGGGGTTACAATGAGCAGTTCTTC. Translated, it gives CASSPGRGYNEQFF.